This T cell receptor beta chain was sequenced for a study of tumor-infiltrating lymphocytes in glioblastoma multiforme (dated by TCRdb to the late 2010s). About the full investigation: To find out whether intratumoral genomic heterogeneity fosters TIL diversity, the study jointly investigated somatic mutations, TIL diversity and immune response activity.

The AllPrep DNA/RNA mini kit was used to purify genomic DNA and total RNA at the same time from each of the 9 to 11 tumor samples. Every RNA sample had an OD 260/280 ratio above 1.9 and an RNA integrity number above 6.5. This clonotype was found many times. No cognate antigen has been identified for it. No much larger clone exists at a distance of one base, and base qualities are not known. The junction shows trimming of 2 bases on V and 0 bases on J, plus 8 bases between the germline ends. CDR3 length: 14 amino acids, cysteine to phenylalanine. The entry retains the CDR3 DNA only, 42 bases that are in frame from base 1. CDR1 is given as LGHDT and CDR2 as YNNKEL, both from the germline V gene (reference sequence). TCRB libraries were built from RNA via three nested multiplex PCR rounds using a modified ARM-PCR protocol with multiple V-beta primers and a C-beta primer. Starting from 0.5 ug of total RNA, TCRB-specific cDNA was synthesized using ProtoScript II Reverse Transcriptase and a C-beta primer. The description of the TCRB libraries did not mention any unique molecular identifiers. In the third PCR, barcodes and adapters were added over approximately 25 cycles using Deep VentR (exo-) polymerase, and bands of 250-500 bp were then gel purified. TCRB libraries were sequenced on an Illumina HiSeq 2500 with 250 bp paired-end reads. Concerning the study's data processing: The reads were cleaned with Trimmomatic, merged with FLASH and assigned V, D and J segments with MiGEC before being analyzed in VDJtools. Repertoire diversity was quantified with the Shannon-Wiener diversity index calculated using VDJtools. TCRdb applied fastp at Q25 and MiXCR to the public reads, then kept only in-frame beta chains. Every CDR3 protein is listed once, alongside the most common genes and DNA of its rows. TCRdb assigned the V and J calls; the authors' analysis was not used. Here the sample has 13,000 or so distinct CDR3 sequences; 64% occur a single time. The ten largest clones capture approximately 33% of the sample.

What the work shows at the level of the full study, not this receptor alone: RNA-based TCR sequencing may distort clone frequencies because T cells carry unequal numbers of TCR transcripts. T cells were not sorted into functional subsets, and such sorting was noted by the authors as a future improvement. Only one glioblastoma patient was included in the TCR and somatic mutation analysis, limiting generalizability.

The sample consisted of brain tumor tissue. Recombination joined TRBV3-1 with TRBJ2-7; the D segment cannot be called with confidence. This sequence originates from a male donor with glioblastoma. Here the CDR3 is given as CASSQFLSSYEQYF. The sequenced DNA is TGTGCCAGCAGCCAATTTCTGAGCTCCTACGAGCAGTACTTC.